The clone carrying this TCR beta chain was detected ten times or more. The data derive from a study of T cells in Graves' hyperthyroidism and ophthalmopathy. RNA transcripts served as the template for amplifying TCR beta CDR3 regions. The TCR CDR3 first-round RT-PCR relied on the HTBI primer set. TCRdb reanalysed the multiplex PCR reads using MiXCR and keeps one entry per CDR3 protein. The data show about 400,000 distinct CDR3 sequences, with roughly an eighth seen just once and less than 10% held by the top ten. The sequence came from a woman between 18 and 29 years old with Graves' hyperthyroidism. Sequencing input: blood.

This CDR3 is CASSQNVGVTDTQYF. CDR3 coding DNA: TGTGCCAGCAGCCAAAACGTCGGGGTCACAGATACGCAGTATTTT. V and J are TRBV3-1 and TRBJ2-3, with D possibly being TRBD2 (5 bases). This CDR3 has 15 amino acids. The V and J ends lost 2 bases and 2 bases respectively, with 11 bases between them. Germline assignment: CDR1 LGHDT and CDR2 YNNKEL (reference sequence).